This entry lists 10 T cell receptor beta chains sequenced from one sample in a study of CD8 T cells in ankylosing spondylitis. TCRdb called the 5' RACE reads again in MiXCR, with one record for every CDR3 protein. The sample lists under 200,000 distinct CDR3 sequences; 8.5% to 10% were seen once. The sequenced material came from blood, either unsorted or a sorted T cell fraction (not recorded which). All receptors come from a female donor with ankylosing spondylitis or in good health (not recorded which).

The table lists this clonotype with many counts. This rearrangement joins TRBV7-8 to TRBJ1-1; possible D gene TRBD1, 5 bases. This CDR3 comprises 15 residues. Trimming took 6 bases from V and 6 from J, leaving 20 bases between them. Germline-derived CDR1 and CDR2 are SGHVS and FQNEAQ. CDR3 nucleotides: TGTGCCAGCAGTACGGCAGGGAAAGGCTGGCCTGAAGCTTTCTTT. Translation: CASSTAGKGWPEAFF.

This clonotype was picked up many times. The chain joins TRBV12-3 or TRBV12-4 to TRBJ1-1; D call uncertain. Between the trimmed V and J ends, which lost 5 bases and 1 base, there was a span of 8 bases. The CDR3 has 13 residues. The CDR3 nucleotides read TGTGCCAGCAGTCAGACCGCGAACACTGAAGCTTTCTTT. Translating gives CASSQTANTEAFF.

The chain carries TRBV21-1 and TRBJ2-1; the D segment call TRBD1 is taken from the table without a DNA check. TRBV21-1 is annotated as a pseudogene. The CDR3 consists of 16 residues. The CDR3 loop is CASSKWAGGFYHEQFF. CDR3 in DNA: TGTGCCAGCAGCAAATGGGCAGGGGGATTCTACCATGAGCAGTTCTTC.

This clonotype showed up just a few times. J is TRBJ2-1 and V is TRBV9; D remains unclear. Germline V gene data show CDR1 as SGDLS and CDR2 as YYNGEE. Trimming removed 6 bases from V and 1 base from J, with 14 bases in between. This CDR3 contains 15 residues. The CDR3 DNA sequence: TGTGCCAGCACCCCCGGGTTAGGATCCTACAATGAGCAGTTCTTC. Residues: CASTPGLGSYNEQFF.

This clonotype was detected many times. The V gene is TRBV2, the J gene TRBJ2-1, with a tentative D call TRBD2 (5 bases). This CDR3 region has 14 residues. Deletions cut 8 bases from V and 2 bases from J, with 13 bases between. Germline CDR1 and CDR2: SNHLY and FYNNEI. The CDR3 DNA sequence: TGTGCCAGCGAGGCCAGCGGCGCCTACAATGAGCAGTTCTTC. Protein product: CASEASGAYNEQFF.

The gene calls are TRBV14 and TRBJ2-1; TRBD2 aligns across 10 bases. Trimming took 4 bases from V and 4 from J; bases not matched to a gene: 4. This CDR3 has 15 residues. Germline CDR1 is SGHDN and CDR2 is FVKESK. The DNA for the CDR3 is TGTGCCAGCAGCCGACGAGCGGGAGGGTACAATGAGCAGTTCTTC. It codes for CASSRRAGGYNEQFF.

This clonotype was seen repeatedly, ten times or more. The rearrangement uses TRBV14 and TRBJ2-7; D not resolved. Trimming removed 1 base at V and 2 bases at J, with 9 bases between. The CDR3 is 14 amino acids. The germline V gene has CDR1 SGHDN and CDR2 FVKESK. The CDR3 loop is CASSQADPTYEQYF. As DNA, the CDR3 is TGTGCCAGCAGCCAAGCGGATCCAACCTACGAGCAGTACTTC.

There are a few counts of this clonotype. This chain links TRBV27 with TRBJ2-1, with D possibly matching TRBD1 (5 bases). CDR1 is MNHEY and CDR2 is SMNVEV in the germline V gene (reference sequence). The CDR3 extends over 15 amino acids. Deletions cut 8 bases from V and 5 bases from J, with 19 bases between. The CDR3 loop is CASHPISMGHNEQFF. In DNA, the CDR3 is TGTGCCAGCCACCCCATTAGTATGGGGCACAATGAGCAGTTCTTC.

The rearrangement links TRBV20-1 to TRBJ2-7; 14 positions agree with TRBD2. This CDR3 is built from 17 residues. Germline V gene lookup returns CDR1 DFQATT and CDR2 SNEGSKA (reference sequence). The V segment lost 6 bases and the J segment 5 bases; nucleotides outside the gene matches: 15. CDR3 sequence reads: CSALGTSGSPRINEQYF. The DNA of the CDR3 is TGCAGTGCGCTCGGGACTAGCGGGAGCCCCAGGATCAACGAGCAGTACTTC.

This clonotype was seen ten or more times. V and J are TRBV12-3 or TRBV12-4 and TRBJ1-1; D call uncertain. This CDR3 contains 14 residues. The germline V and J ends were trimmed by 1 base and 3 bases, with 9 bases remaining between them. CDR3 nucleotide sequence: TGTGCCAGCAGTTTAGTGGGTTTTGACACTGAAGCTTTCTTT. Encoded protein: CASSLVGFDTEAFF.